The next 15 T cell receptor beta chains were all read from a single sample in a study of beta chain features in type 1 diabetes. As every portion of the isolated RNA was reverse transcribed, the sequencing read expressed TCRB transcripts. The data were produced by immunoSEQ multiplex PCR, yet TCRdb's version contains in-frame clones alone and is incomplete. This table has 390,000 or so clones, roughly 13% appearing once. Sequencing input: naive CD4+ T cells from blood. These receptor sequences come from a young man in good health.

CDR3 bases: TGTGCCTGGAGTGTACTAGCGGGGGTTAGCAATCAGCCCCAGCATTTT. It translates to CAWSVLAGVSNQPQHF. The chain carries TRBV30 and TRBJ1-5; D is possibly TRBD1 (5 bases). V lost 0 bases to trimming and J lost 0 bases, with 12 bases between them. The CDR3 length is 16 residues. Germline V lookup: CDR1 GTSNPN, CDR2 SVGIG (reference sequence).

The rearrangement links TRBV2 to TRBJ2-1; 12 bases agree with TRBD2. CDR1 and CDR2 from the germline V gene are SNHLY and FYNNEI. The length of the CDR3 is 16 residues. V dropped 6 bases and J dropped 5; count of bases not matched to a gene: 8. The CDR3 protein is CASRERTSGDDNEQFF. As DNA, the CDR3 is TGTGCCAGCAGGGAAAGGACTAGCGGGGATGACAATGAGCAGTTCTTC. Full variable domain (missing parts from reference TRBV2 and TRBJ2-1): EPEVTQTPSHQVTQMGQEVILRCVPISNHLYFYWYRQILGQKVEFLVSFYNNEISEKSEIFDDQFSVERPDGSNFTLKIRSTKLEDSAMYFCASRERTSGDDNEQFFGPGTRLTVL.

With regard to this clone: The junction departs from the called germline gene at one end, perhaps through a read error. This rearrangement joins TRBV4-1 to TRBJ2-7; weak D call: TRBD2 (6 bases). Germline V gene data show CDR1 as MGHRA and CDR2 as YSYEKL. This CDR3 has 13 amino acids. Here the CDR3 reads CASSQEWGEQIVF. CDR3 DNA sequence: TGCGCCAGCAGCCAAGAGTGGGGGGAGCAGATAGTATTC.

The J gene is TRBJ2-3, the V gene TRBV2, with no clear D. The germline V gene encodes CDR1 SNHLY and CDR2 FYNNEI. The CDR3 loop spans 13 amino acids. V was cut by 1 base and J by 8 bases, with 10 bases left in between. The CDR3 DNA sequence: TGTGCCAGCAGTGAAGTCCCCATCGGTACGCAGTATTTT. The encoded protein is CASSEVPIGTQYF.

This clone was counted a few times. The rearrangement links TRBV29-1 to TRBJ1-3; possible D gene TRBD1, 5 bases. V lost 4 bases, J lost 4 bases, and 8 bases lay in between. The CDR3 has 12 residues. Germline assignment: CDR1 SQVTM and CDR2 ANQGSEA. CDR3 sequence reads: CSVGPGGNTIYF. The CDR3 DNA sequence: TGCAGCGTTGGCCCAGGGGGAAACACCATATATTTT.

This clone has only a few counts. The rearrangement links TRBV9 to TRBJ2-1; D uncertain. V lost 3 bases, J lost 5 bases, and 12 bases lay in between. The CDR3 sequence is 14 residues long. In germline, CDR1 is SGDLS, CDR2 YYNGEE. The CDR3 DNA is TGTGCCAGCAGCGGACAAGTTCAACACAATGAGCAGTTCTTC. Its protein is CASSGQVQHNEQFF.

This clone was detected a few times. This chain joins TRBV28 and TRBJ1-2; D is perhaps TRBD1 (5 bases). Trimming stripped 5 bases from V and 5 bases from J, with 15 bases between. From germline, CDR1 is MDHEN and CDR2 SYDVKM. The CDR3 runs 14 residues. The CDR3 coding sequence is TGTGCCAGCAGTCGGGGGTCAGAGCTATATGGCTACACCTTC. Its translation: CASSRGSELYGYTF.

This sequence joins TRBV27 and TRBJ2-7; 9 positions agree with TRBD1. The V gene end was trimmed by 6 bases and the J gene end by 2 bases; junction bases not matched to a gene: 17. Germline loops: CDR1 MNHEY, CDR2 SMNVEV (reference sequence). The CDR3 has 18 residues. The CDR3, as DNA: TGTGCCAGCAGCCTAATTGGAATCGGGACAGGGCTAACCTACGAGCAGTACTTC. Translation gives CASSLIGIGTGLTYEQYF.

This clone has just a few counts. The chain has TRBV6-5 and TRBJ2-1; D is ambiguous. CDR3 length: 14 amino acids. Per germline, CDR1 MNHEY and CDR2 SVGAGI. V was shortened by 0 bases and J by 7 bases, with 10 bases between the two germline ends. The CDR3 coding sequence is TGTGCCAGCAGTTACTCAAGAGCACCTAATGAGCAGTTCTTC. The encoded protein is CASSYSRAPNEQFF.

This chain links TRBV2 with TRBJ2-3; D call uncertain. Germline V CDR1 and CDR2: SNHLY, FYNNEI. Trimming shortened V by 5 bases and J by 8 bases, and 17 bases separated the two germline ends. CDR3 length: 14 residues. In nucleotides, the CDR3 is TGTGCCAGCAGTCCCGCCCAAGGTTTAGGTACGCAGTATTTT. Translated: CASSPAQGLGTQYF. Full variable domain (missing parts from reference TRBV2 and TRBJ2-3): EPEVTQTPSHQVTQMGQEVILRCVPISNHLYFYWYRQILGQKVEFLVSFYNNEISEKSEIFDDQFSVERPDGSNFTLKIRSTKLEDSAMYFCASSPAQGLGTQYFGPGTRLTVL.

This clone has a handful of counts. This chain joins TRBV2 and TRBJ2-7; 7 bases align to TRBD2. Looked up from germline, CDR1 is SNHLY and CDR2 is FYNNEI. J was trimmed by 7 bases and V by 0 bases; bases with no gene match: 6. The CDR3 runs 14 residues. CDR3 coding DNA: TGTGCCAGCAGTGAAGCGGCGGGAGCTGGAGAGCAGTACGTC. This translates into CASSEAAGAGEQYV.

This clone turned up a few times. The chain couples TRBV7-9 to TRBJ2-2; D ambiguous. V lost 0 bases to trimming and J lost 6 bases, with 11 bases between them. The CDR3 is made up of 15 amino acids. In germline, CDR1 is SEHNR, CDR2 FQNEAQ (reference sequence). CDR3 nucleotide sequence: TGTGCCAGCAGCTTAGCCAGAATCTTCGCCGGGGAGCTGTTTTTT. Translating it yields CASSLARIFAGELFF.

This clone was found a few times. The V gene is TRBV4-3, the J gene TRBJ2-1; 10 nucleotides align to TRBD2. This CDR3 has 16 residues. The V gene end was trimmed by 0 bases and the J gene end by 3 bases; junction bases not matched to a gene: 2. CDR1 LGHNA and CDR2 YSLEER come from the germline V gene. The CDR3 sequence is CASSQDLAGDYNEQFF. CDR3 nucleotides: TGCGCCAGCAGCCAAGACCTAGCGGGGGACTACAATGAGCAGTTCTTC.

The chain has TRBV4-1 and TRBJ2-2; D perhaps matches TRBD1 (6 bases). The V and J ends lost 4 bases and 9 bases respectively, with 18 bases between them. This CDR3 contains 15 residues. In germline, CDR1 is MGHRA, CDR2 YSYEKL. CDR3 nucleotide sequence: TGCGCCAGCAGCCTTCAGGGGACCCGAATGCGGGAGCTGTTTTTT. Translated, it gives CASSLQGTRMRELFF.

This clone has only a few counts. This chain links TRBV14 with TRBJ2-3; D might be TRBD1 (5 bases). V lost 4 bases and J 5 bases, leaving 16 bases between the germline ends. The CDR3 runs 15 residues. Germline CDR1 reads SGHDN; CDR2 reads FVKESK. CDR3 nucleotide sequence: TGTGCCAGCAGCCCCTGGACGGCACAGGTAGATACGCAGTATTTT. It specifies CASSPWTAQVDTQYF.